Below are 16 T cell receptor beta chains sequenced from a single sample in a study of cytomegalovirus exposure and HLA in healthy donors. It was with 60 Vbeta and 13 Jbeta primers that the PCR ran. Only in-frame clones appear in the TCRdb table, and some are missing; sequencing was by immunoSEQ multiplex PCR. This sample yields some 120,000 clones, of which roughly four fifths are seen a single time; 6.3% belongs to the top ten. The sample taken for sequencing was PBMCs. These receptors were collected from a woman in her thirties or forties in good health and CMV-seronegative.

The rearrangement links TRBV9 to TRBJ1-1; the D gene is possibly TRBD1 (5 bases). Between the trimmed V and J ends, which lost 4 bases and 3 bases, there was a span of 13 bases. The CDR3 has 14 amino acids. Per germline, CDR1 SGDLS and CDR2 YYNGEE. The CDR3 here is CASSLGGVDTEAFF. The CDR3 DNA reads as TGTGCCAGCAGCCTCGGGGGGGTAGACACTGAAGCTTTCTTT.

The rearrangement links TRBV11-1 to TRBJ2-3, with 12 bases that match TRBD2. This CDR3 has 16 residues. CDR1 is SGHAT and CDR2 is FQDESV in the germline V gene (reference sequence). Trimming took 4 bases from V and 2 from J; bases not matched to a gene: 4. This CDR3 is CASSSGLAGYTDTQYF. As DNA, the CDR3 is TGTGCCAGCAGCTCGGGACTAGCGGGTTACACAGATACGCAGTATTTT. Drawing the rest from reference TRBV11-1 and TRBJ2-3, the complete variable domain is EAEVAQSPRYKITEKSQAVAFWCDPISGHATLYWYRQILGQGPELLVQFQDESVVDDSQLPKDRFSAERLKGVDSTLKIQPAELGDSAMYLCASSSGLAGYTDTQYFGPGTRLTVL.

The rearrangement joins TRBV4-1 to TRBJ2-3; D gene uncertain. The CDR3 has 15 residues. Trimming removed 0 bases from V and 2 bases from J, with 9 bases in between. Looked up from germline, CDR1 is MGHRA and CDR2 is YSYEKL. The CDR3 here is CASSQDSQTTDTQYF. The CDR3 DNA reads TGCGCCAGCAGCCAAGATTCACAGACCACAGATACGCAGTATTTT.

This clone turned up a few times. J is TRBJ1-1 and V is TRBV6-5; D unresolved. V was shortened by 0 bases and J by 4 bases, with 9 bases between the two germline ends. The CDR3 consists of 14 residues. Germline V CDR1 and CDR2: MNHEY, SVGAGI. The CDR3 protein is CASSYSVPGTEAFF. CDR3 in DNA: TGTGCCAGCAGTTACTCAGTACCGGGCACTGAAGCTTTCTTT.

V and J are TRBV28 and TRBJ2-5, with D possibly being TRBD1 (5 bases). The CDR3 spans 12 residues. The V gene's germline CDR1 is MDHEN and CDR2 SYDVKM. The ends were cut back, 5 bases at V and 10 bases at J, with 14 bases in the middle. Written as DNA, the CDR3 is TGTGCCAGCAGTCTCTCCTACAGGAACCAGTACTTC. Amino acid sequence: CASSLSYRNQYF.

A few counts support this clone. The chain uses TRBV28 and TRBJ2-5, with 11 bases aligning to TRBD1. The DNA matches TRBJ2-7 better at its end, which makes the J call doubtful. CDR1 and CDR2 (germline): MDHEN, SYDVKM. The CDR3 consists of 15 residues. The CDR3 DNA reads as TGTGCCAGCAGTTCGGCGGGACAGGGGGCCTACGAGCAGTACTTC. As protein: CASSSAGQGAYEQYF.

The V call is TRBV27, the J call TRBJ2-3, with 7 bases matching TRBD2. The CDR3 totals 14 residues. Trimming took 3 bases from V and 6 from J; bases not matched to a gene: 6. The germline V gene encodes CDR1 MNHEY and CDR2 SMNVEV (reference sequence). CDR3 DNA: TGTGCCAGCAGTTTGTGGAGCGGGGCGGATACGCAGTATTTT. Residues: CASSLWSGADTQYF.

Concerning this clone: Its ends do not fully match the called genes, so a read error is possible. CDR3 sequence (DNA): TGCGCCAGCAGCGTAGGCCCAGCGGGAGAGGTAGGGGAGGAGACCCAGTACTTC. Translated: CASSVGPAGEVGEETQYF. The chain joins TRBV9 to TRBJ2-5, with 8 bases that match TRBD2. The CDR3 spans 18 residues. The germline CDR1 and CDR2 sequences are SGDLS and YYNGEE.

This rearrangement joins TRBV18 to TRBJ2-2, with 8 bases fitting TRBD2. The CDR3 is made up of 16 amino acids. V was pared by 3 bases and J by 5 bases, with 8 bases of the junction left unmatched. CDR1 is KGHSH, CDR2 LQKENI, per germline. CDR3 nucleotides: TGTGCCAGCTCACCGCCGGGAGGGGTGTTGACCGGGGAGCTGTTTTTT. Amino acid sequence: CASSPPGGVLTGELFF.

This clone was counted a single time. This sequence joins TRBV11-2 and TRBJ1-4; D perhaps matches TRBD1 (6 bases). V was clipped by 3 bases and J by 5 bases, with 13 bases between them. The CDR3 runs to 15 residues. Germline CDR1 reads SGHAT; CDR2 reads FQNNGV. The chain's CDR3 is CASSFRGGANEKLFF. The CDR3 region has the DNA TGTGCCAGCAGCTTTCGCGGGGGCGCAAATGAAAAACTGTTTTTT.

This clone is a singleton in its sample. The chain employs TRBV7-9 and TRBJ2-6; D might be TRBD2 (6 bases). The CDR3 spans 14 residues. Germline CDR1 reads SEHNR; CDR2 reads FQNEAQ (reference sequence). V was cut by 2 bases and J by 9 bases, with 11 bases left in between. CDR3 protein: CASSLREAYNVLTF. CDR3 nucleotide sequence: TGTGCCAGCAGCTTAAGGGAGGCCTACAACGTCCTGACTTTC. The full variable domain, with the rest looked up from reference TRBV7-9 and TRBJ2-6, is DTGVSQNPRHKITKRGQNVTFRCDPISEHNRLYWYRQTLGQGPEFLTYFQNEAQLEKSRLLSDRFSAERPKGSFSTLEIQRTEQGDSAMYLCASSLREAYNVLTFGAGSRLTVL.

This chain links TRBV23-1 with TRBJ2-1, with 12 nucleotides matching TRBD2. TRBV23-1 is assigned to the ORF class and has an uncertain function. Trimming at V came to 0 bases and at J to 0 bases, leaving 0 bases not matched to a gene. CDR3 size: 17 residues. The CDR3 reads CASSQSTSGSSYNEQFF. In nucleotides, the CDR3 is TGCGCCAGCAGTCAATCGACTAGCGGGAGCTCCTACAATGAGCAGTTCTTC.

This chain joins TRBV11-1 and TRBJ2-7; 7 bases agree with TRBD1. Germline loops: CDR1 SGHAT, CDR2 FQDESV (reference sequence). The trim removed 10 bases at V and 0 bases at J, leaving 9 bases unmatched. This CDR3 contains 14 residues. Here the CDR3 DNA reads TGTGCCACCAACCGGGACAGTTCCTCCTACGAGCAGTACTTC. Amino acids: CATNRDSSSYEQYF.

The V gene is TRBV5-1, the J gene TRBJ1-2, with TRBD1 as a possible D gene (6 bases). Trimming stripped 5 bases from V and 2 bases from J, with 10 bases between. The germline gives CDR1 SGHRS, CDR2 YFSETQ. The CDR3 spans 13 residues. The CDR3 loop reads CASSHGQNYGYTF. The DNA of the CDR3 is TGCGCCAGCAGTCATGGACAGAACTATGGCTACACCTTC. Combining the CDR3 with reference TRBV5-1 and TRBJ1-2 gives the whole variable domain KAGVTQTPRYLIKTRGQQVTLSCSPISGHRSVSWYQQTPGQGLQFLFEYFSETQRNKGNFPGRFSGRQFSNSRSEMNVSTLELGDSALYLCASSHGQNYGYTFGSGTRLTVV.

This chain connects TRBV5-4 to TRBJ2-7; 8 bases map to TRBD2. The germline V gene encodes CDR1 SGHNT and CDR2 YYREEE (reference sequence). V lost 3 bases to trimming and J lost 3 bases; unmatched junction nucleotides: 11. There are 16 residues in the CDR3. CDR3 residues: CASSWAGSGSSYEQYF. Written as DNA, the CDR3 is TGTGCCAGCAGCTGGGCCGGGAGCGGGAGTAGCTACGAGCAGTACTTC.

This chain uses TRBV7-6 with TRBJ1-4; D perhaps matches TRBD1 (5 bases). The CDR3 consists of 16 residues. V was clipped by 1 base and J by 3 bases, with 12 bases between them. CDR1 and CDR2 from the germline V gene are SGHVS and FNYEAQ. The DNA for the CDR3 is TGTGCCAGCAGCTTAGGTCCGGACAAGCCTAATGAAAAACTGTTTTTT. Translating it yields CASSLGPDKPNEKLFF.